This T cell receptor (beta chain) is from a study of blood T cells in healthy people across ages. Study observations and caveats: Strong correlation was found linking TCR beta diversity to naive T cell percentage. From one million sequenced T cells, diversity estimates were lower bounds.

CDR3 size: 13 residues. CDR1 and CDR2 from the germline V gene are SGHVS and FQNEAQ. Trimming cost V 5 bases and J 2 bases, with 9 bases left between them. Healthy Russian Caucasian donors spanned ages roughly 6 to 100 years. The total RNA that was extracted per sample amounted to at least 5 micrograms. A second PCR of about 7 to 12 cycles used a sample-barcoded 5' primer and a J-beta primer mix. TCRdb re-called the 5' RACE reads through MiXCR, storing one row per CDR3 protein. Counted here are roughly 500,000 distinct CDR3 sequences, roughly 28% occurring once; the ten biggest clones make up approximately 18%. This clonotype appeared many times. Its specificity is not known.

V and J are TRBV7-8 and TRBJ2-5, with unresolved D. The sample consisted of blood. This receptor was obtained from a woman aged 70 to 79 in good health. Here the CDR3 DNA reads TGTGCCAGCAGCGCCCCTCGACAAGAGACCCAGTACTTC. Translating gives CASSAPRQETQYF.